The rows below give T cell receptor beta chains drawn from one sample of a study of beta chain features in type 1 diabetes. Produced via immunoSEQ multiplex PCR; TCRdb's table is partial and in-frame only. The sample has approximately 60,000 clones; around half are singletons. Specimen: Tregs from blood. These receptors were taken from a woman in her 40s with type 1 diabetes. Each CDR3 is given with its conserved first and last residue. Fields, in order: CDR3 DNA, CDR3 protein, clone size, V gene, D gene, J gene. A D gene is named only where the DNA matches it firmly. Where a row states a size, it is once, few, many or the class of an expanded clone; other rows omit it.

CDR3 DNA: TGTGCCAGCAGTTCTACCCCTAGCGGGAGATACGAGCAGTACTTC; CDR3 protein: CASSSTPSGRYEQYF; clone size: few; V gene: TRBV27; D gene: TRBD2; J gene: TRBJ2-7
CDR3 DNA: TGTGCCAGCAGCTTCCTTTCTAGCACAGATACGCAGTATTTT; CDR3 protein: CASSFLSSTDTQYF; clone size: few; V gene: TRBV7-2; D gene: -; J gene: TRBJ2-3
CDR3 DNA: TGTGCCAGCAGCTTAACCAGGGGGTCTAACACCGGGGAGCTGTTTTTT; CDR3 protein: CASSLTRGSNTGELFF; clone size: -; V gene: TRBV7-3; D gene: TRBD1; J gene: TRBJ2-2
CDR3 DNA: TGTGCCAGCAGCCGACGGGGGAACACTGAAGCTTTCTTT; CDR3 protein: CASSRRGNTEAFF; clone size: -; V gene: TRBV11-3; D gene: -; J gene: TRBJ1-1
CDR3 DNA: TGTGCCAGCAGCCGAGGGGCTAGCGGGAGATCCGGGGAGCTGTTTTTT; CDR3 protein: CASSRGASGRSGELFF; clone size: -; V gene: TRBV7-2; D gene: TRBD2; J gene: TRBJ2-2
CDR3 DNA: TGTGCCAGCAGCTTAGCCGCTTCAATCAGCTCCTACGAGCAGTACTTC; CDR3 protein: CASSLAASISSYEQYF; clone size: once; V gene: TRBV7-2; D gene: -; J gene: TRBJ2-7
CDR3 DNA: TGTGCCAGCATCCGGGTAACTAGCGGGGGATCGTTGTTCAATGAGCAGTTCTTC; CDR3 protein: CASIRVTSGGSLFNEQFF; clone size: -; V gene: TRBV7-8; D gene: TRBD2; J gene: TRBJ2-1
CDR3 DNA: TGTGCCAGCAGTGAACCGATGAGGGACACCACCTACGAGCAGTACTTC; CDR3 protein: CASSEPMRDTTYEQYF; clone size: once; V gene: TRBV2; D gene: -; J gene: TRBJ2-7
CDR3 DNA: TGTGCCAGCAGTTACCCCGACAGGGCAAAGACCCAGTACTTC; CDR3 protein: CASSYPDRAKTQYF; clone size: many; V gene: TRBV6-6; D gene: TRBD1; J gene: TRBJ2-5
CDR3 DNA: TGTGCCAGCAGCCAGAGCATAGCGGGAACCACCGGGGAGCTGTTTTTT; CDR3 protein: CASSQSIAGTTGELFF; clone size: -; V gene: TRBV5-6; D gene: TRBD2; J gene: TRBJ2-2
CDR3 DNA: TGTGCCTGGGCGACTCAGGGGAACACTGAAGCTTTCTTT; CDR3 protein: CAWATQGNTEAFF; clone size: -; V gene: TRBV30; D gene: -; J gene: TRBJ1-1
CDR3 DNA: TGTGCCAGCAGTTACGGGACATTAAGCCGCGAGCAGTACTTC; CDR3 protein: CASSYGTLSREQYF; clone size: -; V gene: TRBV6-5; D gene: -; J gene: TRBJ2-7
CDR3 DNA: TGTGCCACCAGACAGGGTTCCTACGAGCAGTACTTC; CDR3 protein: CATRQGSYEQYF; clone size: few; V gene: TRBV10-3; D gene: TRBD1; J gene: TRBJ2-7
CDR3 DNA: TGTGCCAGCAGCGAGGGACTAGCGGGTGGGGAGACCCAGTACTTC; CDR3 protein: CASSEGLAGGETQYF; clone size: -; V gene: TRBV7-2; D gene: TRBD2; J gene: TRBJ2-5
CDR3 DNA: TGTGCCAGCAGCGTAGGTGGGACAGGGGAAAGGGAGCAGTACTTC; CDR3 protein: CASSVGGTGEREQYF; clone size: -; V gene: TRBV9; D gene: TRBD1; J gene: TRBJ2-7
CDR3 DNA: TGTGCCTACTCAAGACAGTCCTACGAGCAGTACTTC; CDR3 protein: CAYSRQSYEQYF; clone size: -; V gene: TRBV30; D gene: -; J gene: TRBJ2-7
CDR3 DNA: TGTGCCAGCAGCTTAGTTATAGCGCGATTGGTGGAGCAGTACTTC; CDR3 protein: CASSLVIARLVEQYF; clone size: -; V gene: TRBV7-9; D gene: -; J gene: TRBJ2-7
CDR3 DNA: TGTGCCTGGAGTAAGGGCGGGGACAGGAGCTTCTACGAGCAGTACTTC; CDR3 protein: CAWSKGGDRSFYEQYF; clone size: -; V gene: TRBV30; D gene: TRBD1; J gene: TRBJ2-7
CDR3 DNA: TGTGCCAGCAGTTTATTACGTCTAGCGGGAGAGTTTGGCTACAATGAGCAGTTCTTC; CDR3 protein: CASSLLRLAGEFGYNEQFF; clone size: few; V gene: TRBV27; D gene: TRBD2; J gene: TRBJ2-1
CDR3 DNA: TGCGCCAGCAGCCAAGGACTGGTAAGCTCCTACAATGAGCAGTTCTTC; CDR3 protein: CASSQGLVSSYNEQFF; clone size: -; V gene: TRBV4-1; D gene: -; J gene: TRBJ2-1
CDR3 DNA: TGTGCCAGCAGTTTACCCGGACAGTCCGCCACCTTC; CDR3 protein: CASSLPGQSATF; clone size: -; V gene: TRBV28; D gene: -; J gene: TRBJ1-2
CDR3 DNA: TGTGCCAGCAGCGTATACACGACAGGGAACACTGAAGCTTTCTTT; CDR3 protein: CASSVYTTGNTEAFF; clone size: -; V gene: TRBV7-2; D gene: -; J gene: TRBJ1-1
CDR3 DNA: TGCGCCAGCAGCTTGGAGGGCGGACAGGGCCCCTATGGCTACACCTTC; CDR3 protein: CASSLEGGQGPYGYTF; clone size: -; V gene: TRBV5-1; D gene: TRBD1; J gene: TRBJ1-2
CDR3 DNA: TGTGCCACCTCAATAGTCTCTGGGGCCAACGTCCTGACTTTC; CDR3 protein: CATSIVSGANVLTF; clone size: many; V gene: TRBV6-4; D gene: -; J gene: TRBJ2-6
CDR3 DNA: TGTGCCAGCAGCCCAGACGTCGGCGGGGCATTAGATACGCAGTATTTT; CDR3 protein: CASSPDVGGALDTQYF; clone size: few; V gene: TRBV7-2; D gene: -; J gene: TRBJ2-3
CDR3 DNA: TGTGCCAGCAGCCTAGGGACTGATCCCTACGAGCAGTACTTC; CDR3 protein: CASSLGTDPYEQYF; clone size: few; V gene: TRBV7-2; D gene: -; J gene: TRBJ2-7
CDR3 DNA: TGCAGCGGACGTGGGGGAGGCTCTGGAAACACCATATATTTT; CDR3 protein: CSGRGGGSGNTIYF; clone size: few; V gene: TRBV29-1; D gene: -; J gene: TRBJ1-3
CDR3 DNA: TGTGCCATCAGTGCAAGCAGGAACTATGGCTACACCTTC; CDR3 protein: CAISASRNYGYTF; clone size: -; V gene: TRBV10-3; D gene: -; J gene: TRBJ1-2
CDR3 DNA: TGTGCCAGCAGTGCTCAGGGGGAGACCCAGTACTTC; CDR3 protein: CASSAQGETQYF; clone size: few; V gene: TRBV2; D gene: -; J gene: TRBJ2-5
CDR3 DNA: TGTGCCAGTAGGGCCGGGACAGGGAGAACTGAAGCTTTCTTT; CDR3 protein: CASRAGTGRTEAFF; clone size: -; V gene: TRBV19; D gene: TRBD1; J gene: TRBJ1-1
CDR3 DNA: TGTGCCAGCAGATTCAATTACAATGAGCAGTTCTTC; CDR3 protein: CASRFNYNEQFF; clone size: -; V gene: TRBV28; D gene: -; J gene: TRBJ2-1
CDR3 DNA: TGCGCCAGCAGCCAACAGACTAGCGGGGTAACCGGGGAGCTGTTTTTT; CDR3 protein: CASSQQTSGVTGELFF; clone size: once; V gene: TRBV4-3; D gene: TRBD2; J gene: TRBJ2-2
CDR3 DNA: TGTGCCAGTAATTCCCAGGGTGAGAGCTACGAGCAGTACTTC; CDR3 protein: CASNSQGESYEQYF; clone size: few; V gene: TRBV2; D gene: -; J gene: TRBJ2-7
CDR3 DNA: TGTGCCAGCAGTTTAGGGCAGAGTACGCAGTATTTT; CDR3 protein: CASSLGQSTQYF; clone size: few; V gene: TRBV28; D gene: -; J gene: TRBJ2-3
CDR3 DNA: TGTGCCAGCAGCCACTCCCAAACGGGAGGGTCGTCCTACGAGCAGTACTTC; CDR3 protein: CASSHSQTGGSSYEQYF; clone size: -; V gene: TRBV7-2; D gene: TRBD2; J gene: TRBJ2-7
CDR3 DNA: TGTGCCAGCAGTTTGGCGGCAGGGGGCGTCCGAGGTGGCTACACCTTC; CDR3 protein: CASSLAAGGVRGGYTF; clone size: -; V gene: TRBV28; D gene: TRBD1; J gene: TRBJ1-2
CDR3 DNA: TGTGCCAGCAGCTTAACGGACAGGTTTGGGGAGCCCCAGCATTTT; CDR3 protein: CASSLTDRFGEPQHF; clone size: few; V gene: TRBV7-8; D gene: TRBD1; J gene: TRBJ1-5
CDR3 DNA: TGTGCCAGCAGCTTTGGCAGGCGGGTGGATGGCTACACCTTC; CDR3 protein: CASSFGRRVDGYTF; clone size: many; V gene: TRBV7-8; D gene: -; J gene: TRBJ1-2
CDR3 DNA: TGCACCAGCAGCCAAAGATCCCATGGACTACCAGATACGCAGTATTTT; CDR3 protein: CTSSQRSHGLPDTQYF; clone size: -; V gene: TRBV1; D gene: -; J gene: TRBJ2-3
CDR3 DNA: TGTGCCAGCAACTCCCCACTGAACACTGAAGCTTTCTTT; CDR3 protein: CASNSPLNTEAFF; clone size: -; V gene: TRBV6-6; D gene: -; J gene: TRBJ1-1
CDR3 DNA: TGCGCCAGCAGCGGAATCCGGGACACAGGGATCTTTGGTACGAACACTGAAGCTTTCTTT; CDR3 protein: CASSGIRDTGIFGTNTEAFF; clone size: few; V gene: TRBV5-1; D gene: -; J gene: TRBJ1-1
CDR3 DNA: TGTGCCAGCAGGATAGCGCCAGACCAAGAGACCCAGTACTTC; CDR3 protein: CASRIAPDQETQYF; clone size: few; V gene: TRBV27; D gene: -; J gene: TRBJ2-5
CDR3 DNA: TGTGCCAGCAGCCTACGGGGACAGGGTCCTGGGGCCAACGTCCTGACTTTC; CDR3 protein: CASSLRGQGPGANVLTF; clone size: -; V gene: TRBV7-8; D gene: TRBD1; J gene: TRBJ2-6
CDR3 DNA: TGTGCCAGTAGTATAATCGTTAGCGGCACTGAAGCTTTCTTT; CDR3 protein: CASSIIVSGTEAFF; clone size: -; V gene: TRBV19; D gene: -; J gene: TRBJ1-1
CDR3 DNA: TGTGCCAGCAGCTTGGACACGCACTACGAGCAGTACTTC; CDR3 protein: CASSLDTHYEQYF; clone size: -; V gene: TRBV5-4; D gene: -; J gene: TRBJ2-7
CDR3 DNA: TGTGCCAGCAGACATCTAGCGGGAGGGCCTAATGAGCAGTTCTTC; CDR3 protein: CASRHLAGGPNEQFF; clone size: -; V gene: TRBV7-3; D gene: TRBD2; J gene: TRBJ2-1
CDR3 DNA: TGTGCCAGCTCGCGGGAGGGACCCTACGAGCAGTACTTC; CDR3 protein: CASSREGPYEQYF; clone size: -; V gene: TRBV6-5; D gene: TRBD2; J gene: TRBJ2-7
CDR3 DNA: TGTGCCAGCAGTACGACAGGGCTTGGGTACGAGCAGTACTTC; CDR3 protein: CASSTTGLGYEQYF; clone size: -; V gene: TRBV6-1; D gene: TRBD1; J gene: TRBJ2-7
CDR3 DNA: TGTGCCAGAGAGTCAGAGGTAGCGGGGGGGCTTGGCCAGTACTTC; CDR3 protein: CARESEVAGGLGQYF; clone size: -; V gene: TRBV6-1; D gene: TRBD2; J gene: TRBJ2-5
CDR3 DNA: TGTGCCAGCAGACTCGAGAACACCGGGGAGCTGTTTTTT; CDR3 protein: CASRLENTGELFF; clone size: few; V gene: TRBV28; D gene: -; J gene: TRBJ2-2
CDR3 DNA: TGCGCCAGCAGCTTGGATCCAACAGGGAGCTATGGCTACACCTTC; CDR3 protein: CASSLDPTGSYGYTF; clone size: -; V gene: TRBV5-1; D gene: -; J gene: TRBJ1-2
CDR3 DNA: TGCGCCAGCAGCCCCACTACGGACATTCAGTACTTC; CDR3 protein: CASSPTTDIQYF; clone size: -; V gene: TRBV10-2; D gene: -; J gene: TRBJ2-4